This TCR beta chain was recorded in a study of blood T cell repertoires in COVID-19 (dated by TCRdb to the early 2020s). In terms of the full investigation: Samples from collaborators originated in the United States, Italy and Spain and spanned both the acute and convalescent phases of COVID-19. The prospective study material was composed of cDNA or gDNA derived from T cells, B-cell-depleted T cells, or PBMCs. Subjects who had been exposed to COVID-19, were actively infected with it, or had recovered from it provided the deeply sampled blood TCRbeta repertoires that made up the dataset. A freely available public database, intended as a resource for researchers studying the immune response to SARS-CoV-2, is where the repertoires were released. Samples were obtained from the ongoing ImmuneRACE study (first 160 participants) and from roughly 1,300 subjects provided by 6 global collaborators. The sample metadata nearly always contained a de-identified subject ID, COVID-19 status, age in years and sex. HLA class I and class II types, where available, came from metadata supplied by the sample provider rather than from assay-based typing. Here is what the overall study found, with its caveats: Clinical and demographic metadata were provided uncurated, with the amount varying by source and participant.

The collaborating institutions used their own protocols to collect whole blood in K2EDTA tubes. For TCRbeta analysis, collaborator samples were shipped as frozen whole blood, as isolated PBMCs, or as DNA extracted from either sample type. About this clone: It lacks a known antigen. No much larger clonotype is one base removed from it; base qualities were not supplied.

TCRbeta CDR3 regions were amplified from genomic DNA using the immunoSEQ Assay, a bias-controlled multiplex PCR. The authors' analysis ran thus. Nucleated cell counts per sample were estimated from amplification of reference gene primers within the assay. To quantify the absolute abundance of each unique TCRbeta CDR3 rearrangement, sequence reads were collapsed and filtered. Productive Simpson clonality was computed per sample as the square root of Simpson's diversity index over productive rearrangements. Entries here come from immuneACCESS through TCRdb and include only in-frame sequences with V and J called. Some clones fail to appear in such tables; in the studies checked, an unresolved V gene covers under half of the shortfall, and the cause of the remainder is unknown. V, J and clone size reflect that table, while D and trimming were determined from the DNA. Recorded for this sample are tens of thousands of clones; 65% to 85% of them occurred a single time. The ten largest account for more than 15% of the sample.

From the cysteine through the phenylalanine, the CDR3 covers 15 amino acids. The retained sequence is limited to the CDR3, 45 bases, with the frame set at the first base. CDR1 and CDR2, per the germline V gene (reference sequence), are LNHDA and SQIVND. V is pruned by 5 bases and J by 5 bases, leaving 7 bases of the junction without a gene match. In this chain, TRBV19 is recombined with TRBJ1-5; 9 central bases correspond to TRBD1. The sample taken for sequencing was peripheral blood. The origin of this receptor is a man aged 55 to 70 with acute or convalescent COVID-19. The DNA sequence follows: TGTGCCAGTAGTGCCTCCGGGACAGGGTATCAGCCCCAGCATTTT. It codes for CASSASGTGYQPQHF.